This T cell receptor beta chain was sequenced in a study of blood T cells in healthy people across ages. Findings of the study overall: It was held that diversity estimates obtained from one million T cells represented underestimates. A conclusive naive versus antigen-experienced comparison was prevented by the unsorted PBMCs.

Germline-derived CDR1 and CDR2 are MGHRA and YSYEKL. Between the trimmed V and J ends, which lost 4 bases and 8 bases, there was a span of 11 bases. CDR3 length: 13 residues. Comments on this clonotype: Its target is unknown.

A second PCR, run for roughly 7 to 11 cycles, used a sample-barcoded 5' primer plus a J-beta primer mix. TCRdb reprocessed the 5' RACE reads with MiXCR, giving one entry per CDR3 protein. The sample has 1.5 million to 2 million distinct CDR3 sequences, about 35% seen once. The sequence was obtained from a woman younger than 45 in good health. Sequencing input: blood. The V call is TRBV4-1, the J call TRBJ1-4; D is uncertain. CDR3 in amino acids: CASSRSLAEKLFF. CDR3 nucleotides: TGCGCCAGCAGCCGATCTCTCGCGGAAAAACTGTTTTTT.